Presented here are 10 T cell receptor beta chains from one specimen sequenced in a study of blood T cell repertoires in COVID-19. The assay was immunoSEQ multiplex PCR, and TCRdb's table has in-frame clones only and misses some. The sample includes about 210,000 clones, around 82% of them seen just once. Source material: peripheral blood. The receptors come from a woman in her thirties or forties with acute or convalescent COVID-19.

This chain joins TRBV5-1 and TRBJ1-3, with TRBD1 identical over 7 bases. Germline CDR1 is SGHRS and CDR2 is YFSETQ. The CDR3 covers 14 residues. J gave up 3 bases and V 3 bases, and 3 bases lay outside the gene matches. CDR3 DNA sequence: TGCGCCAGCAGCTCCAGGGGGAATGGAAACACCATATATTTT. Translating it yields CASSSRGNGNTIYF.

The chain uses TRBV5-1 and TRBJ1-1; D possibly corresponds to TRBD1 (5 bases). Germline V lookup: CDR1 SGHRS, CDR2 YFSETQ. The CDR3 is 14 amino acids. Trimming stripped 0 bases from V and 0 bases from J, with 6 bases between. The CDR3 bases are TGCGCCAGCAGCTTGGACAGGATGAACACTGAAGCTTTCTTT. Amino acid sequence: CASSLDRMNTEAFF.

This chain connects TRBV27 to TRBJ2-7; TRBD2 agrees at 12 bases. The CDR3 contains 15 residues. The ends lost 6 bases at V and 3 bases at J; junction bases unmatched: 6. Germline V gives CDR1 MNHEY, CDR2 SMNVEV (reference sequence). CDR3 region: CASRFGLAGSYEQYF. CDR3 nucleotide sequence: TGTGCCAGCAGATTCGGACTAGCGGGAAGCTACGAGCAGTACTTC.

The V call is TRBV7-2, the J call TRBJ2-3; D is unclear. V dropped 1 base and J dropped 2 bases, with 7 bases sitting between them. The CDR3 contains 14 residues. Per the germline V gene, CDR1 is SGHTA and CDR2 is FQGNSA. DNA for the CDR3: TGTGCCAGCAGCTTAGGGCAGTCCACAGATACGCAGTATTTT. It translates to CASSLGQSTDTQYF.

V usage is TRBV6-2 or TRBV6-3 and J usage is TRBJ1-1; 9 nucleotides match TRBD1. This CDR3 region has 16 residues. The junction had 7 bases not matched to a gene; V was cut back by 0 bases and J by 5 bases. CDR1 and CDR2 (germline): MNHEY, SVGEGT. The CDR3 DNA is TGTGCCAGCAGTTACTCAACGGACAGGGGCGGGACTGAAGCTTTCTTT. Translation: CASSYSTDRGGTEAFF.

This clone appeared a single time. The CDR3 loop reads CASSLRVGGEQFF. DNA of the CDR3: TGCGCCAGCAGTCTCCGGGTCGGGGGTGAGCAGTTCTTC. The J gene is TRBJ2-1, the V gene TRBV5-1, with TRBD2 as a possible D gene (6 bases). The length of the CDR3 is 13 residues. CDR1 and CDR2 (germline): SGHRS, YFSETQ. The V end was cut by 5 bases, the J end by 9 bases, with 15 bases between.

The chain has TRBV7-9 and TRBJ2-3; TRBD2 is a possible D gene (7 bases). Between the trimmed V and J ends, which lost 2 bases and 4 bases, there was a span of 19 bases. Germline CDR1 and CDR2: SEHNR and FQNEAQ (reference sequence). This CDR3 has 17 amino acids. The CDR3 region has the DNA TGTGCCAGCAGCTTACGGGGGGCTAGCGGATGGGCAGATACGCAGTATTTT. It codes for CASSLRGASGWADTQYF.

The genes are TRBV7-3 and TRBJ1-3; weak D call: TRBD1 (5 bases). Germline CDR1 SGHTA, CDR2 FQGTGA. Deletions cut 5 bases from V and 3 bases from J, with 14 bases between. The CDR3 totals 15 residues. The CDR3 region is CASSLGGGSGNTIYF. In DNA, the CDR3 is TGTGCCAGCAGCCTCGGGGGAGGCAGTGGAAACACCATATATTTT.

This clone came up a few times. V is TRBV29-1 and J is TRBJ2-7; TRBD1 agrees at 9 bases. V shed 5 bases and J 0 bases; nucleotides not matched to a gene: 26. The CDR3 is 21 residues long. Germline-derived CDR1 and CDR2 are SQVTM and ANQGSEA. The CDR3, as DNA: TGCAGCGTTATTTTTATGGAGACGCTGGGACAGGGTCGCCCTAGCTCCTACGAGCAGTACTTC. Translating it yields CSVIFMETLGQGRPSSYEQYF.

The chain couples TRBV20-1 to TRBJ1-2; 11 nucleotides align to TRBD1. The CDR3 length is 17 residues. Per germline, CDR1 DFQATT and CDR2 SNEGSKA (reference sequence). The V segment lost 3 bases and the J segment 7 bases; nucleotides outside the gene matches: 16. The CDR3 coding sequence is TGCAGTGCTAGTTCCTTTCCTCTGGGACAGGGGGGGGTTGGCTACACCTTC. Translating gives CSASSFPLGQGGVGYTF.